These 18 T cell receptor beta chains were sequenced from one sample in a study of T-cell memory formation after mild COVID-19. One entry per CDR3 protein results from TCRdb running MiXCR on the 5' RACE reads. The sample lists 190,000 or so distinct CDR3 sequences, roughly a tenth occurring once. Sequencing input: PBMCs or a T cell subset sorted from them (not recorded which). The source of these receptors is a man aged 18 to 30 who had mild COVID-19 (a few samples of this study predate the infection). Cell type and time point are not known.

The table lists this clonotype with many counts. CDR3 coding DNA: TGTGCCAGCAGCTCCCTCCTTGGGAATGAGCAGTTCTTC. It yields the protein CASSSLLGNEQFF. The chain combines TRBV7-2 with TRBJ2-1; D remains unclear. Trimming cost V 4 bases and J 7 bases, with 11 bases left between them. CDR1 and CDR2 from the germline V gene are SGHTA and FQGNSA. The CDR3 has 13 residues.

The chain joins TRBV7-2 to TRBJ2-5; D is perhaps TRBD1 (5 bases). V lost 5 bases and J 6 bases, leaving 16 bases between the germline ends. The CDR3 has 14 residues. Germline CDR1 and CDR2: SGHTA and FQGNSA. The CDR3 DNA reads TGTGCCAGCAGCCCGGAGACCAGGGCGAAGACCCAGTACTTC. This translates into CASSPETRAKTQYF.

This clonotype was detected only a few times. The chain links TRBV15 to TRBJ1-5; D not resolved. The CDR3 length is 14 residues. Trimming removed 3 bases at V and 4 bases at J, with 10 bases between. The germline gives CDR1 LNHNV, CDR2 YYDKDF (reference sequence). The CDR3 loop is CATSRQTYNQPQHF. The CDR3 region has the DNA TGTGCCACCAGCAGGCAGACCTATAATCAGCCCCAGCATTTT.

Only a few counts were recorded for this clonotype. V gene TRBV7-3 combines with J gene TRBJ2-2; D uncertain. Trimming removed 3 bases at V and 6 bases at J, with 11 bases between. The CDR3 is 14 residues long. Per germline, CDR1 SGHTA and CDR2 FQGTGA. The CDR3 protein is CASSFRHAAGELFF. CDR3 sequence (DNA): TGTGCCAGCAGCTTCCGACATGCCGCCGGGGAGCTGTTTTTT.

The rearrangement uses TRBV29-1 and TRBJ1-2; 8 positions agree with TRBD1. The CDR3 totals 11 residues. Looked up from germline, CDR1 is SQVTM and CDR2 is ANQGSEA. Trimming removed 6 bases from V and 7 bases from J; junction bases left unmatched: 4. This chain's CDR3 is CSVTGGFGYTF. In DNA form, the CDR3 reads TGCAGCGTCACAGGGGGTTTTGGCTACACCTTC.

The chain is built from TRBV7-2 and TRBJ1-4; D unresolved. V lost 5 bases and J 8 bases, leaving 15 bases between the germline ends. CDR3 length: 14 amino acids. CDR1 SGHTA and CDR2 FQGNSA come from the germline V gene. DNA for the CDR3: TGTGCCAGCAGCCCGACGCAAACAGCAGAAAAACTGTTTTTT. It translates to CASSPTQTAEKLFF. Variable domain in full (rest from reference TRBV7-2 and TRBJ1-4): GAGVSQSPSNKVTEKGKDVELRCDPISGHTALYWYRQSLGQGLEFLIYFQGNSAPDKSGLPSDRFSAERTGGSVSTLTIQRTQQEDSAVYLCASSPTQTAEKLFFGSGTQLSVL.

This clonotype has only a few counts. This CDR3 is CTSSRRMGPRSGGSYEQYV. The CDR3 DNA reads TGCACCAGCAGCCGGCGAATGGGACCCCGGAGCGGGGGCTCCTACGAGCAGTACGTC. The chain uses TRBV1 and TRBJ2-7; the table's D call TRBD1 went unverified against the DNA. TRBV1 is classified as a pseudogene. This CDR3 is 19 amino acids long.

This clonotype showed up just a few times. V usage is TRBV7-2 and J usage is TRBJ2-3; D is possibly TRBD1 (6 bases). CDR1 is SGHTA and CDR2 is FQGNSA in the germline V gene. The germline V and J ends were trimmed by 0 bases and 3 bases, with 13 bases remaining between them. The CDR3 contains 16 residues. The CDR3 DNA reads TGTGCCAGCAGCTTAGCACGGGGACACCTGACAGATACGCAGTATTTT. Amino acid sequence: CASSLARGHLTDTQYF.

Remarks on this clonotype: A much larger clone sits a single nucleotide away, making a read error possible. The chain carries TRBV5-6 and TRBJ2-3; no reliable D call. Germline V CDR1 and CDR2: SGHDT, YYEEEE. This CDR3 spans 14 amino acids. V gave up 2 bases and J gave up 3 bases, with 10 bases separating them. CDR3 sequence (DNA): TGTGCCAGCAGCTTTCCCACGAAAACAGATACGCAGTATTTT. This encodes CASSFPTKTDTQYF.

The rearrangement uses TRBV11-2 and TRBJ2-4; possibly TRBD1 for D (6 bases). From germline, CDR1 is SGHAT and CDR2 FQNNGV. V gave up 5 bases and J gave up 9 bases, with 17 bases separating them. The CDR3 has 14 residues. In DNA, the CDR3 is TGTGCCAGCAGCCCCGCCGGGCAGGGGTTCATTCAGTACTTC. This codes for CASSPAGQGFIQYF. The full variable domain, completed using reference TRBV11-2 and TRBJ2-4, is EAGVAQSPRYKIIEKRQSVAFWCNPISGHATLYWYQQILGQGPKLLIQFQNNGVVDDSQLPKDRFSAERLKGVDSTLKIQPAKLEDSAVYLCASSPAGQGFIQYFGAGTRLSVL.

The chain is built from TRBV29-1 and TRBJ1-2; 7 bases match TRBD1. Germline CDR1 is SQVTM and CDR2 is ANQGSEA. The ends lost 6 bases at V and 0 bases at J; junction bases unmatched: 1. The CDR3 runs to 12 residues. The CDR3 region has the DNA TGCAGCGTGCAGGGGGCTAACTATGGCTACACCTTC. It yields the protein CSVQGANYGYTF.

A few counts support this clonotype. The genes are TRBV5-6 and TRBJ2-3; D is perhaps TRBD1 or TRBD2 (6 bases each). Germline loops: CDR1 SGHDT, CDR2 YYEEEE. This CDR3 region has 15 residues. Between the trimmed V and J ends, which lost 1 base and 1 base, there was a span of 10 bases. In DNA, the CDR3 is TGTGCCAGCAGCTTGCCGGGGGCGCGCACAGATACGCAGTATTTT. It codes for CASSLPGARTDTQYF. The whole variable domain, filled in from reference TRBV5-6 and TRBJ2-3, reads DAGVTQSPTHLIKTRGQQVTLRCSPKSGHDTVSWYQQALGQGPQFIFQYYEEEERQRGNFPDRFSGHQFPNYSSELNVNALLLGDSALYLCASSLPGARTDTQYFGPGTRLTVL.

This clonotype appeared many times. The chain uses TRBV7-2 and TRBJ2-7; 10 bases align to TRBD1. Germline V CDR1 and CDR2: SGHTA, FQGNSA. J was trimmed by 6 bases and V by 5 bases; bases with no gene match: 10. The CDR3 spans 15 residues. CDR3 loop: CASSPQTGGDPEQYF. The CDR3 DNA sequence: TGTGCCAGCAGCCCACAGACAGGGGGCGACCCCGAGCAGTACTTC. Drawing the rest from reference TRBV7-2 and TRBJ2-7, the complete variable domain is GAGVSQSPSNKVTEKGKDVELRCDPISGHTALYWYRQSLGQGLEFLIYFQGNSAPDKSGLPSDRFSAERTGGSVSTLTIQRTQQEDSAVYLCASSPQTGGDPEQYFGPGTRLTVT.

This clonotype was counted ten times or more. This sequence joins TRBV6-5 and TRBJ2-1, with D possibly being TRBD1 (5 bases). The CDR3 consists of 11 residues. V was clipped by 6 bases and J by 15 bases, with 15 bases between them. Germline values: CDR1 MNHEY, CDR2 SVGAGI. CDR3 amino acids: CASRAGSAVFF. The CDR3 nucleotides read TGTGCCAGCAGAGCAGGGTCCGCGGTGTTCTTC.

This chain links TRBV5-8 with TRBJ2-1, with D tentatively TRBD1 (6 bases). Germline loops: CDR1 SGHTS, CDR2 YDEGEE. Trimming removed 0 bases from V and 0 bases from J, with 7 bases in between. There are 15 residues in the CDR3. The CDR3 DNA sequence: TGTGCCAGCAGCTTGGGGGACACCTCCTACAATGAGCAGTTCTTC. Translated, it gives CASSLGDTSYNEQFF.

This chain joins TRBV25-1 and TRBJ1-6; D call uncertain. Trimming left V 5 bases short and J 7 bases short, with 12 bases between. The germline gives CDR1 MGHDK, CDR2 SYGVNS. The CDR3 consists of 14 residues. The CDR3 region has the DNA TGTGCCAGCAGTACCGCAGGTTCCAATTCACCCCTCCACTTT. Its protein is CASSTAGSNSPLHF.

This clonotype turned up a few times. CDR3 amino acids: CASSLRRTSGPYEQYV. The CDR3 DNA follows: TGTGCCAGCAGCTTAAGACGGACTAGCGGGCCGTACGAGCAGTACGTC. The rearrangement uses TRBV7-9 and TRBJ2-7; 11 bases are shared with TRBD2. Germline V lookup: CDR1 SEHNR, CDR2 FQNEAQ (reference sequence). The J segment lost 4 bases and the V segment lost 2 bases, leaving 7 bases of the junction unmatched. This CDR3 is 16 amino acids long.

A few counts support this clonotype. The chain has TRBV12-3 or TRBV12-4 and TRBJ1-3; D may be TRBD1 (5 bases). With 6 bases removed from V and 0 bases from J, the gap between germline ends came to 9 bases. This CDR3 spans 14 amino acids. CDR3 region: CASSRGLSGNTIYF. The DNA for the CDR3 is TGTGCCAGCAGCCGGGGCCTCTCTGGAAACACCATATATTTT.